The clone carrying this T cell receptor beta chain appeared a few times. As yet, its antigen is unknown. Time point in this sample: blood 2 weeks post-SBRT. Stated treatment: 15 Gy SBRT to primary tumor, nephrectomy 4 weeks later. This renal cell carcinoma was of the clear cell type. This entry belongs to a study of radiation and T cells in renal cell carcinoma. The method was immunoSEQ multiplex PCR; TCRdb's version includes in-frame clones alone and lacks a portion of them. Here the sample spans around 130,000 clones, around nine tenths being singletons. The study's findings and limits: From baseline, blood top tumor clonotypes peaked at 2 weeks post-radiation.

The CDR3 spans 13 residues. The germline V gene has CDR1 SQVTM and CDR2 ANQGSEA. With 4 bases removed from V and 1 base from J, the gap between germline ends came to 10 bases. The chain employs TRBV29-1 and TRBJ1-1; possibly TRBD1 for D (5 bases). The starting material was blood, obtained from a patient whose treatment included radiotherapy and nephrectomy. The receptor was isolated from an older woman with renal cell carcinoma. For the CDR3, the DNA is TGCAGCGTTGGGGCAGGGACGAACACTGAAGCTTTCTTT. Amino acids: CSVGAGTNTEAFF. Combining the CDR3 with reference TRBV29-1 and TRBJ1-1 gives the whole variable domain SAVISQKPSRDICQRGTSLTIQCQVDSQVTMMFWYRQQPGQSLTLIATANQGSEATYESGFVIDKFPISRPNLTFSTLTVSNMSPEDSSIYLCSVGAGTNTEAFFGQGTRLTVV.